This T cell receptor beta chain came from a study of response to subunit inactivated influenza vaccine (dated by TCRdb to 2017 to 2018). For context, the study as a whole: The study used deep quantitative T cell receptor repertoire profiling to track responses to a trivalent subunit inactivated influenza vaccine. The study at large found these results: The authors suggested that each seasonal influenza vaccination may recruit only a limited number of new T cells.

To prepare the library, RT-PCR was applied. Sequencer: Illumina HiSeq 2500. The public reads were run again by TCRdb, first through fastp at Q25 and then through MiXCR, and only productive beta chains were kept. Identical CDR3 protein sequences are pooled into one entry, listed with their most common genes and DNA. The sample table holds over 400,000 distinct CDR3 sequences, of which 9.5% to 12% were seen once. The ten largest make up around 12% of the sample. Explained via the paper, the time point label denotes: 45 to 55 days after influenza vaccine administration. From the cysteine through the phenylalanine, the CDR3 covers 16 amino acids. The read is trimmed to its CDR3 DNA, 48 bases read in frame from base 1. Relative to germline, V is missing 6 bases and J is missing 4 bases, with 13 bases of the junction outside any gene match. CDR1 and CDR2 are drawn from the germline V gene: MDHEN, SYDVKM.

Comments on this clonotype: The antigen it binds to is not known. Base-call qualities are not available, and no considerably larger clone is one nucleotide away.

This chain joins TRBV28 to TRBJ2-7, and TRBD2 aligns with 9 junction nucleotides. This sample comprised PBMCs from blood, obtained roughly 45 days after vaccination. This sequence was found in a middle-aged man who received an inactivated influenza vaccine. Donor details come from another sample of the same person, matched by shared clones. The sequenced DNA is TGTGCCAGCAGCCATCTGGCGGGAGGGACTAGGTACGAGCAGTACTTC. Translated, it gives CASSHLAGGTRYEQYF.